The present T cell receptor beta chain was sequenced within a study of radiotherapy plus CTLA-4 blockade in lung cancer (dated by TCRdb to the late 2010s). Regarding the research as a whole: Objective responses were observed in approximately 17% of enrolled patients, and disease control was achieved in 30% to 40%. The investigation overall reported the following: Increased serum interferon-beta after radiation, together with early dynamic changes in blood T cell clones, were reported to be the strongest predictors of response. TCR clones derived from tumors expanded in peripheral blood after treatment with radiotherapy and ipilimumab.

About this clone itself: Which antigen it targets is not known. No much larger clonotype is one base removed from it; base qualities were not supplied.

V and J lose 5 bases and 4 bases, and a span of 17 bases separates them. From the cysteine through the phenylalanine, the CDR3 covers 15 amino acids. Solely the CDR3 DNA is kept, with 45 bases framed from the first base. Looking up the germline V gene yields CDR1 SGHNT and CDR2 YENEEA. Receptors were amplified or captured by the immunoSEQ multiplex PCR assay. Sourced from immuneACCESS, this table was stored by TCRdb with only in-frame sequences that have V and J called. A share of the clones is absent; for the studies checked, an unresolved V gene accounts for under half, and the remainder has no known explanation. In all, the sample holds 30,000 to 45,000 clones, and 72% of those were seen once. The ten most abundant clones make up approximately 10% of the sample. The study tested focal radiation therapy combined with CTLA-4 blockade (ipilimumab) in patients with chemo-refractory metastatic non-small-cell lung cancer.

This receptor chain uses TRBV11-3 and TRBJ1-1; TRBD1 might be the D gene, on 5 matching bases. The TCR originated in a human donor with non-small cell lung cancer who had stable disease on radiotherapy plus ipilimumab. This specimen was peripheral blood, taken from a patient treated with radiotherapy plus ipilimumab. The nucleotides are TGTGCCAGCAGCCACCAACGGGGGAGAGCCACTGAAGCTTTCTTT. This codes for CASSHQRGRATEAFF.